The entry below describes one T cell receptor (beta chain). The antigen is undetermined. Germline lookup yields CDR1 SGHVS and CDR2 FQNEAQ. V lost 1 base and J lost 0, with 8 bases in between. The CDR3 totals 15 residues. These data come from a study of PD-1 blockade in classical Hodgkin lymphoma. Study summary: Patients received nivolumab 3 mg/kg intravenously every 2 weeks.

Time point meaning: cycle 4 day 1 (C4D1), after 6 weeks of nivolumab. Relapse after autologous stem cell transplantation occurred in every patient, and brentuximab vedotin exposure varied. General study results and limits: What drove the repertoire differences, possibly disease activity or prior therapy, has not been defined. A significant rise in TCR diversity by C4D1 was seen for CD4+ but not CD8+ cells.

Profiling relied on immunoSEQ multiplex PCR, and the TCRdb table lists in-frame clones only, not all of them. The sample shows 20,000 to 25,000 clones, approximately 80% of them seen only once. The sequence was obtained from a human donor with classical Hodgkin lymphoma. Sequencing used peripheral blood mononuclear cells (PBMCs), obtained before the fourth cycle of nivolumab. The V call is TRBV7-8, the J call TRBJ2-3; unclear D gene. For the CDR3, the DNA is TGTGCCAGCAGCTTAGAAACTGCTAGCACAGATACGCAGTATTTT. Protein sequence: CASSLETASTDTQYF.